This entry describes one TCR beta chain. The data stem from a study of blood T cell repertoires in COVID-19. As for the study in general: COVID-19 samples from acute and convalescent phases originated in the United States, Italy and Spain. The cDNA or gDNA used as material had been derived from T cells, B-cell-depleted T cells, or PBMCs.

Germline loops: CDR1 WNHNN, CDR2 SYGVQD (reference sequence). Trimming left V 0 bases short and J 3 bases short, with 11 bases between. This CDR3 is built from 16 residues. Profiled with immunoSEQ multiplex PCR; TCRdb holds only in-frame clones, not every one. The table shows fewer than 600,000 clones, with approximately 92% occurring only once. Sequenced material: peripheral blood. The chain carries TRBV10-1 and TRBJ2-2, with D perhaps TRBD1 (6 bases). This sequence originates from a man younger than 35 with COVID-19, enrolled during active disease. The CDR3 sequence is CASSESRTAYTGELFF. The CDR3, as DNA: TGCGCCAGCAGTGAGTCAAGGACAGCATACACCGGGGAGCTGTTTTTT.